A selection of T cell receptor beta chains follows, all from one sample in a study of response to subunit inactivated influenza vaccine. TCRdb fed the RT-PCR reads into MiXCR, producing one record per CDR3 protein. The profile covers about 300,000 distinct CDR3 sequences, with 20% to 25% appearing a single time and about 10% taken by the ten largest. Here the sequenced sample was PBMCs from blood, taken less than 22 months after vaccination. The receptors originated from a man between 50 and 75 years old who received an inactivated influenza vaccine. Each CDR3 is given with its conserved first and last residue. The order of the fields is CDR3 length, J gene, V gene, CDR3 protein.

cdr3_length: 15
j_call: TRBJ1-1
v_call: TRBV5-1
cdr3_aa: CASSLIQWSNTEAFF

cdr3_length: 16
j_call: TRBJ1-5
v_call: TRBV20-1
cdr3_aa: CSASPRVTGLNQPQHF

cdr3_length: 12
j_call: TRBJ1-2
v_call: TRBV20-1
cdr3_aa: CSAQETRYGYTF

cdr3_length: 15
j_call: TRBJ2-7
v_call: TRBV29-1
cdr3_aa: CSVERRGRGSYEQYF

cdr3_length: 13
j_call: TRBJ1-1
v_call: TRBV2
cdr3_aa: CASGAGKNTEAFF

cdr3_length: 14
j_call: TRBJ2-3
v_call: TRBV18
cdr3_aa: CASSQVGGTDTQYF

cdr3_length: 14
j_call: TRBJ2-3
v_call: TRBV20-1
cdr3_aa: CSARTPGRSDTQYF

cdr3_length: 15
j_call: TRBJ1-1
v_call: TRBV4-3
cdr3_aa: CASSQETATNTEAFF

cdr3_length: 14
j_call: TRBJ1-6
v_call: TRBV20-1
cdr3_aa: CSATDPRGSSPLHF

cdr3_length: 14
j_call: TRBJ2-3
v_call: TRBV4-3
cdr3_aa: CASSQDGRADTQYF

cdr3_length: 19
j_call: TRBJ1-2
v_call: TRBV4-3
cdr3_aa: CASSLSAHSPSSRTYGYTF

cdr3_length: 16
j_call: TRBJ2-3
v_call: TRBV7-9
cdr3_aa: CATPPSIGGSGYTQYF

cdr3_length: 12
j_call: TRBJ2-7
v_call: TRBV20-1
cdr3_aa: CSAPSLSPEQYF

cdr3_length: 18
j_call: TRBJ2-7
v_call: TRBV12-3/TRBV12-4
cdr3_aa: CASSLAPGQGLSSYEQYF

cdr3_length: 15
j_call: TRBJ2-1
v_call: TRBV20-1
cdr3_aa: CSARDPRHKHNEQFF

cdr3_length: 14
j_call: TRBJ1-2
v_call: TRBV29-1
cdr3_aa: CSVAQKLANYGYTF

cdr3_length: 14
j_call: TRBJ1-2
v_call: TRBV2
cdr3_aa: CASSGGRTAGGYTF

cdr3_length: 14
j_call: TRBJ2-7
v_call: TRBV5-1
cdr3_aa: CASSLEGDLYEQYF

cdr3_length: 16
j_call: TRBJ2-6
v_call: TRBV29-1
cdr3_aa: CSARGQGDSGANVLTF

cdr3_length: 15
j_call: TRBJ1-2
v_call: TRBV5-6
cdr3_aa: CASSLNTVGVYGYTF

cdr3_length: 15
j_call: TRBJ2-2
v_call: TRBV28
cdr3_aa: CASRTGGRKTGELFF

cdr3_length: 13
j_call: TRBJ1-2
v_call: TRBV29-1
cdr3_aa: CSAHTTANYGYTF

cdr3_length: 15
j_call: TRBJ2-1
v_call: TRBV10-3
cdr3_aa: CAISDSGATPSEQFF

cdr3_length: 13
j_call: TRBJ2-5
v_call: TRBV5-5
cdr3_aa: CASSFGTQETQYF

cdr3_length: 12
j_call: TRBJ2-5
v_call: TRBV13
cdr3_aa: CASSTAGETQYF

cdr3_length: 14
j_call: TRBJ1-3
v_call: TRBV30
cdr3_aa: CAWSNGNSGNTIYF

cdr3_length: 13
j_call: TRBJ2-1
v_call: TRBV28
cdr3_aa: CASGTGSYNEQFF

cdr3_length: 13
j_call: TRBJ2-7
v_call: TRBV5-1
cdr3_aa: CASSLQDSYEQYF

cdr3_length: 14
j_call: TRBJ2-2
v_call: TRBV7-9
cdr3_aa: CASPSYDRSGELFF

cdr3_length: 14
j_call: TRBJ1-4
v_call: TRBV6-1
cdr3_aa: CASRPRLTNEKLFF

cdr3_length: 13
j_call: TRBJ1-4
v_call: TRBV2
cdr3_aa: CASSGSGAPGLFF

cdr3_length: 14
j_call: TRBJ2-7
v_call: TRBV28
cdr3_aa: CASSLGDRGHEQYF

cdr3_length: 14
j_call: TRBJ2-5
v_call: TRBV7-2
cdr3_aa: CASSLPRQQETQYF

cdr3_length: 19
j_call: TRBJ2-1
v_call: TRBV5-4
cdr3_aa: CASSSSSGPTRLSYNEQFF

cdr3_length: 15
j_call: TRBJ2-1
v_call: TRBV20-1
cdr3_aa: CSANSGTGVGNEQFF

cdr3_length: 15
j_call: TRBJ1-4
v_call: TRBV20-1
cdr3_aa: CSASPGTGGREKLFF

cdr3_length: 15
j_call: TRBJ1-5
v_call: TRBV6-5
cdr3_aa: CASSYSIRGGQPQHF

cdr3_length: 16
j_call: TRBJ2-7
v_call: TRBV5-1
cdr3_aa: CASSSDLAGGINEQYF

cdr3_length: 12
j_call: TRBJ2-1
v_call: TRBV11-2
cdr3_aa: CASRTSDNEQFF

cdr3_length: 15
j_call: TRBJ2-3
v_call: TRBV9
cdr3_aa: CASSVVGRDTDTQYF

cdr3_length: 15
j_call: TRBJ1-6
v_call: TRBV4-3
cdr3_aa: CASSQGGQYNSPLHF

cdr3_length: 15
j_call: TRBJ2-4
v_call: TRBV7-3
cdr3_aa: CASSLMGTLGDIQYF

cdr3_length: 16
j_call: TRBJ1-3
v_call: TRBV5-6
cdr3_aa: CASSFRQGWTGNTIYF

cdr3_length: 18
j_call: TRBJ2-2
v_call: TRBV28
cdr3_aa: CASSRGLAGVSNTGELFF

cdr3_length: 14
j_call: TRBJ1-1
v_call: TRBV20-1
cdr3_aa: CSAKRTGSNTEAFF

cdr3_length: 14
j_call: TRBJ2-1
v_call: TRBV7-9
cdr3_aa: CASSLWSTYNEQFF